The clone carrying this T cell receptor beta chain was observed at least ten times. The antigen remains undetermined. TCR beta CDR3 regions were amplified from RNA transcripts. HTBI primers were used for first-round RT-PCR of the TCR CDR3. TCRdb called the multiplex PCR reads again in MiXCR, with one record for every CDR3 protein. The sample includes 300,000 to 500,000 distinct CDR3 sequences, over 13% seen only once; the top ten take around 27%. The data originate from a study of T cells in Graves' hyperthyroidism and ophthalmopathy. Study results and limitations: A model of 13 V-J features distinguished ophthalmopathy from stable hyperthyroidism. Researchers found most expanded thyroid clonotypes above 0.001 in blood as well.

Duration under 3 months, a NOSPECS grade of at least 4, and a Clinical Activity Score of at least 3 characterized the ophthalmopathy patients. Diagnoses rested on clinical symptoms, serum thyroxine and TRAb, thyroid ultrasound and orbital computed tomography. J gave up 6 bases and V 2 bases, and 8 bases lay outside the gene matches. The CDR3 sequence is 15 residues long. CDR1 is SGHDN and CDR2 is FVKESK in the germline V gene. Sequenced sample: blood. This TCR was recovered from a man aged 50 to 59 with Graves' ophthalmopathy. This chain links TRBV14 with TRBJ2-7; 9 nucleotides line up with TRBD2. The CDR3, as DNA: TGTGCCAGCAGCCAATGGGGCGGGAGGGCTTTCGAGCAGTACTTC. As protein: CASSQWGGRAFEQYF.